This TCR beta chain was sequenced for a study of blood T cell repertoires in COVID-19. At the level of the study: The United States, Italy and Spain supplied acute and convalescent COVID-19 samples. Sample material is recorded as cDNA or gDNA derived from T cells, B-cell-depleted T cells, or PBMCs.

Looked up from germline, CDR1 is SQVTM and CDR2 is ANQGSEA. Trimming took off 6 bases at V and 4 bases at J, with 18 bases between the two ends. CDR3 length: 14 amino acids. The study recruited exposed participants who had met a COVID-19 case within 2 weeks before entry. This clone occurred a few times. The data were produced by immunoSEQ multiplex PCR, yet TCRdb's version contains in-frame clones alone and is incomplete. Found here are approximately 280,000 clones, approximately 82% of them singletons; the top ten hold 5%. The rearrangement links TRBV29-1 to TRBJ1-2; a possible D gene is TRBD1 (6 bases). The origin of this receptor is a man aged 40-50 years who had been exposed to COVID-19. Sequences were obtained from PBMCs or T cells enriched from blood (not recorded which). The CDR3 spells CSVTGQGSSYGYTF. In DNA form, the CDR3 reads TGCAGCGTGACGGGACAAGGAAGTAGCTATGGCTACACCTTC.